A single sample is the source of the 22 T cell receptor beta chains below, sequenced in a study of shared clonotypes between healthy human individuals. Here immunoSEQ multiplex PCR was the method, and the copy in TCRdb shows in-frame clones only, minus some. The table lists approximately 530,000 clones, approximately 95% of them singletons, with about 0.06% in the top ten. Sequenced sample: naive CD4+ T cells sorted from blood. Subset: CD45RA+ positively selected. The receptors were gathered from a woman in her thirties in good health.

The chain links TRBV2 to TRBJ1-5; perhaps TRBD1 as D (5 bases). The V end was cut by 6 bases, the J end by 3 bases, with 18 bases between. This CDR3 is 16 amino acids long. Germline V gene data show CDR1 as SNHLY and CDR2 as FYNNEI. The CDR3 DNA is TGTGCCAGCAGCGTCCGGGCAGGGCGATACAATCAGCCCCAGCATTTT. It codes for CASSVRAGRYNQPQHF.

The V gene is TRBV27, the J gene TRBJ1-1, with D possibly matching TRBD1 (5 bases). V lost 6 bases and J 4 bases, leaving 18 bases between the germline ends. The CDR3 runs 15 residues. CDR1 is MNHEY, CDR2 SMNVEV, per germline (reference sequence). The CDR3 here is CASRHLPPGRTEAFF. The CDR3 DNA reads as TGTGCCAGCAGACACCTACCCCCAGGGCGCACTGAAGCTTTCTTT.

The table lists this clone with a count of one. This chain joins TRBV7-2 and TRBJ1-1; D not certain. V gave up 1 base and J gave up 0 bases, with 9 bases separating them. Germline V CDR1 and CDR2: SGHTA, FQGNSA. The CDR3 runs 15 residues. The CDR3 loop is CASSLGAGLNTEAFF. CDR3 coding DNA: TGTGCCAGCAGCTTAGGTGCAGGTTTGAACACTGAAGCTTTCTTT.

V and J are TRBV6-1 and TRBJ1-3; TRBD1 agrees at 8 bases. The junction had 11 bases not matched to a gene; V was cut back by 4 bases and J by 6 bases. Germline V gene data show CDR1 as MNHNS and CDR2 as SASEGT. The length of the CDR3 is 16 residues. The chain's CDR3 is CASSVPTGQGPNTIYF. The CDR3 region has the DNA TGTGCCAGCAGTGTCCCGACAGGACAGGGACCAAACACCATATATTTT.

The chain links TRBV5-1 to TRBJ2-1, with 9 bases fitting TRBD2. The trim removed 0 bases at V and 6 bases at J, leaving 7 bases unmatched. CDR1 SGHRS and CDR2 YFSETQ come from the germline V gene. The CDR3 extends over 16 amino acids. DNA for the CDR3: TGCGCCAGCAGCTTGGTGATTAGCGGGAGTTTCAATGAGCAGTTCTTC. Protein product: CASSLVISGSFNEQFF.

The chain uses TRBV15 and TRBJ1-2; no clear D. V was cut by 1 base and J by 4 bases, with 10 bases left in between. The CDR3 sequence is 14 residues long. CDR1 and CDR2 from the germline V gene are LNHNV and YYDKDF (reference sequence). The CDR3 sequence is CATSRVGSSYGYTF. In DNA, the CDR3 is TGTGCCACCAGCAGAGTGGGATCCTCCTATGGCTACACCTTC.

The J gene is TRBJ2-3, the V gene TRBV19; a weak D match, TRBD1 (5 bases). Germline CDR1 reads LNHDA; CDR2 reads SQIVND (reference sequence). The V gene lost 5 bases and the J gene lost 2 bases, with 8 bases spanning the gap. CDR3 size: 13 residues. CDR3 nucleotides: TGTGCCAGTAGTTTGGGGCCCACAGATACGCAGTATTTT. This gives the protein CASSLGPTDTQYF. Full variable domain (outside the CDR3, taken from reference TRBV19 and TRBJ2-3): DGGITQSPKYLFRKEGQNVTLSCEQNLNHDAMYWYRQDPGQGLRLIYYSQIVNDFQKGDIAEGYSVSREKKESFPLTVTSAQKNPTAFYLCASSLGPTDTQYFGPGTRLTVL.

The J gene is TRBJ1-5, the V gene TRBV5-1; a weak D match, TRBD1 (5 bases). V gave up 0 bases and J gave up 2 bases, with 9 bases separating them. Germline-derived CDR1 and CDR2 are SGHRS and YFSETQ. CDR3 length: 15 amino acids. DNA of the CDR3: TGCGCCAGCAGCTTGGCAGGGCTGGGCAATCAGCCCCAGCATTTT. Its protein is CASSLAGLGNQPQHF.

This clone was seen only once. The same CDR3 also results from other DNA sequences found in this sample. The rearrangement links TRBV28 to TRBJ1-3; D is possibly TRBD1 (5 bases). The V end lost 6 bases, the J end lost 0 bases, and 6 bases lay between the germline ends. Germline V gene data show CDR1 as MDHEN and CDR2 as SYDVKM. This CDR3 is 13 amino acids long. The CDR3 loop reads CASSDSSGNTIYF. The CDR3 DNA reads TGTGCCAGCAGCGACAGCTCTGGAAACACCATATATTTT.

The chain has TRBV28 and TRBJ2-7, with D tentatively TRBD2 (5 bases). CDR3 length: 12 amino acids. Germline CDR1 is MDHEN and CDR2 is SYDVKM. V was pared by 5 bases and J by 0 bases, with 5 bases between. CDR3 amino acids: CASSGSSYEQYF. CDR3 sequence (DNA): TGTGCCAGCAGTGGGAGCTCCTACGAGCAGTACTTC.

The chain recombines TRBV11-2 with TRBJ1-5, with unresolved D. CDR3 size: 14 residues. Germline V CDR1 and CDR2: SGHAT, FQNNGV. V shed 5 bases and J shed 2 bases, with 10 bases lying between them. In nucleotides, the CDR3 is TGTGCCAGCAGCCAAGGCGGGGGCAATCAGCCCCAGCATTTT. Protein product: CASSQGGGNQPQHF.

V usage is TRBV10-1 and J usage is TRBJ2-7; TRBD1 matches 7 bases. Germline V lookup: CDR1 WNHNN, CDR2 SYGVQD (reference sequence). J lost 2 bases, V lost 8 bases, and 6 bases had no gene match. The CDR3 runs 13 residues. CDR3 residues: CASQLDRAYEQYF. The CDR3, as DNA: TGCGCCAGCCAATTAGACAGGGCCTACGAGCAGTACTTC.

The chain is built from TRBV5-6 and TRBJ1-1; perhaps TRBD1 as D (6 bases). The CDR3 runs to 13 residues. With 2 bases removed from V and 7 bases from J, the gap between germline ends came to 12 bases. Germline V CDR1 and CDR2: SGHDT, YYEEEE. CDR3 residues: CASSLETGFEAFF. CDR3 nucleotides: TGTGCCAGCAGCTTAGAGACAGGCTTTGAAGCTTTCTTT.

The CDR3 region is CASSLRGDNEQFF. CDR3 DNA sequence: TGTGCCAGCAGCCTGAGGGGGGACAATGAGCAGTTCTTC. This rearrangement joins TRBV6-4 to TRBJ2-1; D is perhaps TRBD1 or TRBD2 (6 bases each). In germline, CDR1 is MRHNA, CDR2 SNTAGT. CDR3 length: 13 residues. Trimming left V 6 bases short and J 5 bases short, with 11 bases between.

The rearrangement links TRBV21-1 to TRBJ1-1; TRBD1, as called in the table, went unchecked against the DNA. TRBV21-1 is a documented pseudogene. The CDR3 consists of 18 residues. This CDR3 reads CASSKSRDRLSPNTEAFF. The CDR3, as DNA: TGTGCCAGCAGCAAATCGAGGGACAGATTATCCCCGAACACTGAAGCTTTCTTT.

CDR3 sequence (DNA): TGTGCCAGCAGCTTGGAGAATTGGCCCGGGGAGCTGTTTTTT. Translation gives CASSLENWPGELFF. The J gene is TRBJ2-2, the V gene TRBV5-8; D ambiguous. CDR3 length: 14 residues. Germline lookup yields CDR1 SGHTS and CDR2 YDEGEE. V was trimmed by 0 bases and J by 6 bases, leaving 9 bases between them.

This CDR3 reads CATVGLEADTQYF. In DNA form, the CDR3 reads TGTGCCACGGTAGGCCTCGAGGCAGATACGCAGTATTTT. The V call is TRBV11-2, the J call TRBJ2-3; D gene ambiguous. CDR3 length: 13 residues. The germline V gene has CDR1 SGHAT and CDR2 FQNNGV. The germline V and J ends were trimmed by 10 bases and 4 bases, with 15 bases remaining between them.

This chain links TRBV9 with TRBJ1-4; a possible D gene is TRBD1 (6 bases). There are 13 residues in the CDR3. V was pared by 4 bases and J by 12 bases, with 16 bases between. CDR1 is SGDLS and CDR2 is YYNGEE in the germline V gene. CDR3 in amino acids: CASSPQQGRELFF. As DNA, the CDR3 is TGTGCCAGCAGCCCTCAACAGGGAAGGGAACTGTTTTTT.

V and J are TRBV7-2 and TRBJ2-5; D may match TRBD1 or TRBD2 (5 bases each). This CDR3 has 14 residues. Trimming took 3 bases from V and 0 from J, leaving 8 bases between them. The V gene's germline CDR1 is SGHTA and CDR2 FQGNSA. DNA of the CDR3: TGTGCCAGCAGCTTGGGGGATCACCAAGAGACCCAGTACTTC. It encodes CASSLGDHQETQYF.

V gene TRBV7-9 combines with J gene TRBJ2-7; D not resolved. The V gene lost 3 bases and the J gene lost 0 bases, with 3 bases spanning the gap. This CDR3 comprises 12 residues. From germline, CDR1 is SEHNR and CDR2 FQNEAQ (reference sequence). DNA for the CDR3: TGTGCCAGCAGCTTCCCCTCCTACGAGCAGTACTTC. It encodes CASSFPSYEQYF.

V is TRBV10-1 and J is TRBJ1-1; maybe TRBD1 (6 bases). The CDR3 totals 15 residues. The germline V gene has CDR1 WNHNN and CDR2 SYGVQD (reference sequence). Trimming took 4 bases from V and 8 from J, leaving 20 bases between them. The CDR3 coding sequence is TGCGCCAGCAGTGCAAATACAGGGTCCATCAGCGAAGCTTTCTTT. Translating gives CASSANTGSISEAFF.

V is TRBV5-6 and J is TRBJ1-4, with 7 bases matching TRBD1. This CDR3 spans 15 amino acids. CDR1 is SGHDT and CDR2 is YYEEEE in the germline V gene. The V segment lost 4 bases and the J segment 0 bases; nucleotides outside the gene matches: 3. The CDR3 reads CASSRQGATNEKLFF. In DNA form, the CDR3 reads TGTGCCAGCAGCCGCCAGGGGGCAACTAATGAAAAACTGTTTTTT. The full variable domain, with the rest looked up from reference TRBV5-6 and TRBJ1-4, is DAGVTQSPTHLIKTRGQQVTLRCSPKSGHDTVSWYQQALGQGPQFIFQYYEEEERQRGNFPDRFSGHQFPNYSSELNVNALLLGDSALYLCASSRQGATNEKLFFGSGTQLSVL.